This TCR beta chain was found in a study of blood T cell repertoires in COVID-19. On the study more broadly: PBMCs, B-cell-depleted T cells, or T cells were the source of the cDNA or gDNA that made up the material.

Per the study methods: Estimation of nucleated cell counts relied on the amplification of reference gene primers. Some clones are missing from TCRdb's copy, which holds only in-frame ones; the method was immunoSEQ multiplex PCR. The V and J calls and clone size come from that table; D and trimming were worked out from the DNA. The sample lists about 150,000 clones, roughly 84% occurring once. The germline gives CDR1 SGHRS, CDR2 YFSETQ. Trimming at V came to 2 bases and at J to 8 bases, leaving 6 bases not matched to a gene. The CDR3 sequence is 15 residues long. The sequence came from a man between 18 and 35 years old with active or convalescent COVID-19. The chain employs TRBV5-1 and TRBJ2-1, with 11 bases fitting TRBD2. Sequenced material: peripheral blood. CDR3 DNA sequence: TGCGCCAGCAGCTTAAAACTAGCGGGAGCGGATGAGCAGTTCTTC. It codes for CASSLKLAGADEQFF. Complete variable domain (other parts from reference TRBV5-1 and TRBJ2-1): KAGVTQTPRYLIKTRGQQVTLSCSPISGHRSVSWYQQTPGQGLQFLFEYFSETQRNKGNFPGRFSGRQFSNSRSEMNVSTLELGDSALYLCASSLKLAGADEQFFGPGTRLTVL.